This TCR beta chain was sequenced in a study of blood T cell repertoires in COVID-19. The overall study: Sites in the United States, Italy and Spain provided acute and convalescent COVID-19 samples. T cells, B-cell-depleted T cells, or PBMCs provided the cDNA or gDNA that served as material.

The CDR3 runs 14 residues. V was trimmed by 5 bases and J by 7 bases, leaving 15 bases between them. Germline CDR1 MNHEY, CDR2 SVGAGI. Original data processing: Amplifying reference gene primers gave estimates of nucleated cell counts. Only in-frame clones appear in the TCRdb table, and some are missing; sequencing was by immunoSEQ multiplex PCR. The D gene and trimming were derived from the DNA, and the V and J assignments and clone size from that table. The data show tens of thousands of clones, with about nine tenths seen just once and more than 6.5% held by the top ten. V is TRBV6-5 and J is TRBJ2-1, with D possibly TRBD2 on 6 matching bases. This sequence originates from a middle-aged woman with active COVID-19. The sequencing sample was made of peripheral blood. The CDR3 DNA is TGTGCCAGCAGTCAACAAGAGGGGAGGAATGAGCAGTTCTTC. Protein: CASSQQEGRNEQFF.